This TCR beta chain was identified during a study of control samples from healthy donors and cancer patients (dated by TCRdb to the early 2020s). V gives up 5 bases and J gives up 5 bases, and the segment between their germline ends measures 12 bases. The CDR3 numbers 13 residues from cysteine through phenylalanine. Only the CDR3 region is kept as DNA, spanning 39 bases read in frame from base 1. Reading the germline V gene gives CDR1 SGHTA and CDR2 FQGNSA. Details on this clone: Its specific antigen is unknown. No base quality values were provided; no much bigger clone lies one nucleotide off.

Library preparation employed the immunoSEQ multiplex PCR assay. In its TCRdb copy, this immuneACCESS table keeps in-frame sequences only and misses some clones. Where compared with another copy, unresolved V genes explain less than half of these, and the others have no known cause. A total of over 90,000 clones appear in this sample, around nine tenths of them only once. Jointly, the top ten make up about a fifth of the sample. The V gene is TRBV7-2 and the J gene is TRBJ2-5; no D gene is confidently identified. The sample taken for sequencing was PBMCs. This TCR was sampled from a man aged 60 to 69 with lung cancer. The DNA is TGTGCCAGCAGCCCGTCGCACGGGGAGACCCAGTACTTC. Its protein product is CASSPSHGETQYF.